This is a list of T cell receptor beta chains from one sample in a study of PD-L1 blockade in urothelial cancer. Method: immunoSEQ multiplex PCR; TCRdb's copy keeps in-frame clones and lacks some. The sample holds 45,000 to 50,000 clones, around 88% seen once. The input for sequencing was PBMCs, taken around atezolizumab (anti-PD-L1) treatment. These receptors all stem from a man older than 75 with urothelial cancer. The CDR3 runs from the conserved cysteine through the conserved F or W. The order of the fields is V gene, CDR3 protein.

TRBV18	CASSPGANYGYTF
TRBV7-9	CASSRSLAGVEETQYF
TRBV18	CASSPDSSNQPQHF
TRBV5-1	CASSLGPSRGYNEQFF
TRBV30	CAWSVEGRKLFF
TRBV6-6	CASSYSMVQGDTEAFF
TRBV10-2	CASVDPGRTYGYTF
TRBV7-2	CASSLGWVGTAGDEQYF
TRBV9	CASSVGLGRYTNEKLFF
TRBV5-6	CASSIPGQGGETQYF
TRBV2	CASRNQGSNTGELFF
TRBV6-5	CASSPIKWTPYEQYF
TRBV11-2	CASSWGKQNEQFF
TRBV18	CASSPGANYGYTF
TRBV6-5	CASSSRGNEQFF
TRBV4-2	CASSQARWGFSGNTIYF
TRBV7-2	CASSSRTLNTEAFF
TRBV19	CASMRDRGHGYTF
TRBV15	CATSRESAELYNEQFF
TRBV5-1	CASSPNGQTTDTQYF
TRBV5-6	CARGSGSNYNEQFF
TRBV9	CASSARTSGSHEQYF
TRBV5-6	CASSLSGTQETQYF
TRBV7-8	CASSLAGTGWGNEQFF
TRBV11-3	CASSLDFKGRGIKETQYF
TRBV4-1	CASSQGQGHTYGYTF
TRBV11-2	CASSESPKTETQYF
TRBV28	CASTGGENTEAFF
TRBV28	CAILPSAPTNEQFF
TRBV14	CASSQGGEDTQYF
TRBV6-6	CASRSLERNTEAFF
TRBV28	CASSSPPGTRNPYEQYF
TRBV11-3	CASSRGGGSQSPDTQYF
TRBV5-1	CASSQMGQSYGYTF
TRBV18	CASSPNKNPAKNIQYF
TRBV14	CASSRMRTGAHEQYF
TRBV7-9	CASRRGLAGGAGELFF
TRBV10-2	CASSESSVRAQYF